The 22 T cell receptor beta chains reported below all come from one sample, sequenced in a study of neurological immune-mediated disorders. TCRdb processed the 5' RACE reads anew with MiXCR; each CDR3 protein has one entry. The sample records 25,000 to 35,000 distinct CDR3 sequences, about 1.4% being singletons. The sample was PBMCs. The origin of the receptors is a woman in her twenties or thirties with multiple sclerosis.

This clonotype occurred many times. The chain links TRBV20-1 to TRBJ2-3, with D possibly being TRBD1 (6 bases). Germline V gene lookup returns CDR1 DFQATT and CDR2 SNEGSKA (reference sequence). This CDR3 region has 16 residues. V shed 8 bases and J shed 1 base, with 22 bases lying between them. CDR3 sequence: CSTQKRQGRGTDTQYF. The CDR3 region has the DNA TGCAGTACCCAGAAACGGCAGGGGCGAGGCACAGATACGCAGTATTTT.

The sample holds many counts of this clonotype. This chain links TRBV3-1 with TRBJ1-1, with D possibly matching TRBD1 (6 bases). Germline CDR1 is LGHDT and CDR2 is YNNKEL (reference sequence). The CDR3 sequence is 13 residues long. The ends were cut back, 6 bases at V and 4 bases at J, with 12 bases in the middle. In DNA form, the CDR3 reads TGTGCCAGCAGTAGGGGACACGGCACTGAAGCTTTCTTT. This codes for CASSRGHGTEAFF.

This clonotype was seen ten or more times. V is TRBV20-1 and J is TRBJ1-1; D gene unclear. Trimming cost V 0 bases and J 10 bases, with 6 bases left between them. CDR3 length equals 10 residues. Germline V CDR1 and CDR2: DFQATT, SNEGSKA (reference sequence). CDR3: CSARERRAFF. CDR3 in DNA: TGCAGTGCTAGAGAGCGGAGAGCTTTCTTT.

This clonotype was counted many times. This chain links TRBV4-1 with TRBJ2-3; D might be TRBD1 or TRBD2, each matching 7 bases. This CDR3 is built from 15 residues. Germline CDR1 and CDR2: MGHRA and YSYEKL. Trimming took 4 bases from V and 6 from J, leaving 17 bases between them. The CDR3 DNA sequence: TGCGCCAGCAGCCCCCCTGGGAGGGGGCTGGATACGCAGTATTTT. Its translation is CASSPPGRGLDTQYF.

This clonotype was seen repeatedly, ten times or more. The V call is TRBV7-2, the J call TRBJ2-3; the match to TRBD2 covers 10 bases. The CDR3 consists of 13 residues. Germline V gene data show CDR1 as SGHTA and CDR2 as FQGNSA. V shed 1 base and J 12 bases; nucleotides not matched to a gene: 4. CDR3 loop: CASSLVASGGQYF. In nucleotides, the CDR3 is TGTGCCAGCAGCTTAGTGGCTAGCGGGGGACAGTATTTT.

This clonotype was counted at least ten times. The CDR3 sequence: CATLLAGTTDTQYF. For the CDR3, the DNA is TGTGCCACCTTACTGGCGGGGACCACAGATACGCAGTATTTT. The gene calls are TRBV6-2 or TRBV6-3 and TRBJ2-3, with D tentatively TRBD2 (6 bases). CDR1 is MNHEY and CDR2 is SVGEGT in the germline V gene. V lost 10 bases, J lost 2 bases, and 16 bases lay in between. The CDR3 runs to 14 residues.

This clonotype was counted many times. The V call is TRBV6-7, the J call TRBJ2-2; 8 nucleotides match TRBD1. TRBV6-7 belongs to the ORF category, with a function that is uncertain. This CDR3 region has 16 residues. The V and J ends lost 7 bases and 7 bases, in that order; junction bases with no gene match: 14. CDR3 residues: CASTLPRTGCGGELFF. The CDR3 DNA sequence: TGTGCCAGCACCCTACCTAGGACAGGGTGCGGCGGGGAGCTGTTTTTT.

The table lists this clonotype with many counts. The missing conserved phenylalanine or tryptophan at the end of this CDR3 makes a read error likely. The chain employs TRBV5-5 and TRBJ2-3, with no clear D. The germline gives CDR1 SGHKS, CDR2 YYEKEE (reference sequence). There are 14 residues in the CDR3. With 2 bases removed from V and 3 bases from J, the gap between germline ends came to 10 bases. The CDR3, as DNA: TGTGCCAGCAGCTTTGGGCCGGCGACAGATACGCAGTATTGT. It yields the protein CASSFGPATDTQYC.

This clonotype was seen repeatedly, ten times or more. The CDR3 sequence is CASSSTGETGYTF. CDR3 in DNA: TGCGCCAGCAGCTCAACAGGGGAGACTGGCTACACCTTC. The rearrangement joins TRBV5-1 to TRBJ1-2; 7 positions agree with TRBD1. V lost 3 bases to trimming and J lost 7 bases; unmatched junction nucleotides: 6. The CDR3 has 13 residues. Germline V gives CDR1 SGHRS, CDR2 YFSETQ.

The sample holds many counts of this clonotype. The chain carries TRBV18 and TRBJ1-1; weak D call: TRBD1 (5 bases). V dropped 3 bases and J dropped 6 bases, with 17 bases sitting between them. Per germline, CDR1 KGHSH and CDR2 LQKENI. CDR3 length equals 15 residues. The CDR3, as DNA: TGTGCCAGCTCACCGGGATCGAATCCGGGGGCTGAAGCTTTCTTT. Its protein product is CASSPGSNPGAEAFF.

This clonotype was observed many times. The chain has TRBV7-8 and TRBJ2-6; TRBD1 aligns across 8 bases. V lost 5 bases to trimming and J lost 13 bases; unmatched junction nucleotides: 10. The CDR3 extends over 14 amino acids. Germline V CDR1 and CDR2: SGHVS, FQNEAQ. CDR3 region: CASSPRQGSGVLTF. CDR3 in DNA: TGTGCCAGCAGCCCCCGACAGGGGTCCGGGGTCCTGACTTTC.

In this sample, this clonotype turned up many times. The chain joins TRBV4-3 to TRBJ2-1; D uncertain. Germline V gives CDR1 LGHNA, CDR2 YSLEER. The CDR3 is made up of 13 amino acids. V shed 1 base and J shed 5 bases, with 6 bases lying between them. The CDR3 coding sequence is TGCGCCAGCAGCCAAGTCCAGAACAATGAGCAGTTCTTC. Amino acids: CASSQVQNNEQFF.

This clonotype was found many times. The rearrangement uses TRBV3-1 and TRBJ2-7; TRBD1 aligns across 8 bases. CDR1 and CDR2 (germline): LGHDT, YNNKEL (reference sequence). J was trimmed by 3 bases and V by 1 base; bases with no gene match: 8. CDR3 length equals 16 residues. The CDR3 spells CASSQGQGLLIYEQYF. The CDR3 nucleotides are TGTGCCAGCAGCCAAGGACAGGGGCTCCTCATCTACGAGCAGTACTTC.

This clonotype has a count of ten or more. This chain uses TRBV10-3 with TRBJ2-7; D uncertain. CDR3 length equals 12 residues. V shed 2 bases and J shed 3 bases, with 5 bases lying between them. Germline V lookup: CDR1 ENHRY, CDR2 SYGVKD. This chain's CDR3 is CAISEGIYEQYF. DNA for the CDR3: TGTGCCATCAGTGAGGGGATCTACGAGCAGTACTTC.

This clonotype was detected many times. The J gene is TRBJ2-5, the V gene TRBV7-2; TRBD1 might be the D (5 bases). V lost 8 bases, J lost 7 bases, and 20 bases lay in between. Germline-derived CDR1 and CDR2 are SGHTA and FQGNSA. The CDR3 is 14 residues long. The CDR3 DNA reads TGTGCCAGCTGTCCCTGGGGCAGGCTGGGGACCCAGTACTTC. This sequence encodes CASCPWGRLGTQYF.

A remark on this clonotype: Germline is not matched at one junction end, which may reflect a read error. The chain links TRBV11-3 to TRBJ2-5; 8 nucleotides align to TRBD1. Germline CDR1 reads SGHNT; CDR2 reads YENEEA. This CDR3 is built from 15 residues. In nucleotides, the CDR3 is TGTGCCAGCAGCTCCAGACAGGGGCGCCAAGAGACCCAGTACTTT. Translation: CASSSRQGRQETQYF.

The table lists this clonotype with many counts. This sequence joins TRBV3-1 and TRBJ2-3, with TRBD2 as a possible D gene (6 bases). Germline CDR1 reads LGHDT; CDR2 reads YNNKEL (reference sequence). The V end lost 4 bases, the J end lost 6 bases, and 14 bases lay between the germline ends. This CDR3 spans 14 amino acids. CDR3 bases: TGTGCCAGCAGCCCGGGGGACCACTGGGATACGCAGTATTTT. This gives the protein CASSPGDHWDTQYF.

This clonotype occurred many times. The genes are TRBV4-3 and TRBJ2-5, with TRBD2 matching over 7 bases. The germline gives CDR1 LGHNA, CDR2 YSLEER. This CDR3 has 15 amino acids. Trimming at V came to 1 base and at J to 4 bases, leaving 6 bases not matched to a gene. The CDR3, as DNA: TGCGCCAGCAGCCAAGCTGTGGGGGGGGGAGAGACCCAGTACTTC. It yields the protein CASSQAVGGGETQYF.

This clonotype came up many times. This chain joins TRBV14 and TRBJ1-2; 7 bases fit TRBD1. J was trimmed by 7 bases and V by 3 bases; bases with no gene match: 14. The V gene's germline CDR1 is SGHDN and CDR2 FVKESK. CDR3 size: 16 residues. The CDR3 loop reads CASSHQGIGGGGGYTF. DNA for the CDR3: TGTGCCAGCAGCCATCAAGGGATAGGGGGCGGAGGTGGCTACACCTTC.

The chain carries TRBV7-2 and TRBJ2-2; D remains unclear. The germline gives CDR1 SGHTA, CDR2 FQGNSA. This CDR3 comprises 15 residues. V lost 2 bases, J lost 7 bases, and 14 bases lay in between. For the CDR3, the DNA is TGTGCCAGCAGCTTACGGGCAGGAAGGAACGGGGAGCTGTTTTTT. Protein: CASSLRAGRNGELFF.

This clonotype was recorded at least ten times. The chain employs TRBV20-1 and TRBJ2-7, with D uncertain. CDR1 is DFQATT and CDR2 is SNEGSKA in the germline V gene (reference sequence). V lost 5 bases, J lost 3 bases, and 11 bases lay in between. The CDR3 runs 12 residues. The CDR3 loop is CSAGIPGYEQYF. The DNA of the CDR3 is TGCAGTGCTGGTATACCGGGCTACGAGCAGTACTTC.

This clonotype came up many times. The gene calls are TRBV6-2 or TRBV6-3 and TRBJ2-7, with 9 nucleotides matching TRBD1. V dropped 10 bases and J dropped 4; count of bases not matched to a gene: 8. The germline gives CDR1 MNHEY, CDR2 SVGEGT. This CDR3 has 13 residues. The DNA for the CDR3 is TGTGCCACCCTTGACAGGGGGAGATACGAGCAGTACTTC. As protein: CATLDRGRYEQYF.